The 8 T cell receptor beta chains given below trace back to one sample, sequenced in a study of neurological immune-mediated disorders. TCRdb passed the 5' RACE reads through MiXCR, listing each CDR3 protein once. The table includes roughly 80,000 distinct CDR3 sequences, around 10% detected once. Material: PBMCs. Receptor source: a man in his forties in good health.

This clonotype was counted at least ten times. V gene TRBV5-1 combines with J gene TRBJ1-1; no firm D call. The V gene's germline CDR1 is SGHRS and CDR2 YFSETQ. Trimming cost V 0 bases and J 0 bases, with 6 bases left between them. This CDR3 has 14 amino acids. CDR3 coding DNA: TGCGCCAGCAGCTTGGCCCGGGTGAACACTGAAGCTTTCTTT. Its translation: CASSLARVNTEAFF.

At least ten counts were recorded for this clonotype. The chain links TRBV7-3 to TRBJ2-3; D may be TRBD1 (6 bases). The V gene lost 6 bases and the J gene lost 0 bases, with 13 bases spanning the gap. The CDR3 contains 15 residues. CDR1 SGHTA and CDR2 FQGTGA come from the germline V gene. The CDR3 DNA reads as TGTGCCAGCAGTCCAAACAGGGTCAGCACAGATACGCAGTATTTT. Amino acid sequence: CASSPNRVSTDTQYF.

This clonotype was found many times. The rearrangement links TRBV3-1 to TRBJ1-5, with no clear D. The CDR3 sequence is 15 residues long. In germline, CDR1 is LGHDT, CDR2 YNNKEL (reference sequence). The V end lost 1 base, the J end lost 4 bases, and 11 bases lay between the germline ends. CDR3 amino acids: CASSQGGGKNQPQHF. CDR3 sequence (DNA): TGTGCCAGCAGCCAAGGTGGAGGAAAAAATCAGCCCCAGCATTTT. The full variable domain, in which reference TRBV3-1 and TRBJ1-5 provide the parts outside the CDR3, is DTAVSQTPKYLVTQMGNDKSIKCEQNLGHDTMYWYKQDSKKFLKIMFSYNNKELIINETVPNRFSPKSPDKAHLNLHINSLELGDSAVYFCASSQGGGKNQPQHFGDGTRLSIL.

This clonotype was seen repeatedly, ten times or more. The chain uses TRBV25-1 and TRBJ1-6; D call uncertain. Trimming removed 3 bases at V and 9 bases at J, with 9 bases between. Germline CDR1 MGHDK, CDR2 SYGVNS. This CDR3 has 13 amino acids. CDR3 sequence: CASSDLGFSPLHF. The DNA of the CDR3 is TGTGCCAGCAGTGATCTAGGGTTTTCACCCCTCCACTTT.

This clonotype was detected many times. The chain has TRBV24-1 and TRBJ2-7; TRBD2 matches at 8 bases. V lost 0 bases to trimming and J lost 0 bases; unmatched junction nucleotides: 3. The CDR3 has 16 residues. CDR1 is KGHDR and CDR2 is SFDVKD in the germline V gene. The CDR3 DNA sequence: TGTGCCACCAGTGATTTGTCCAGCGGGAGCTCCTACGAGCAGTACTTC. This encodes CATSDLSSGSSYEQYF.

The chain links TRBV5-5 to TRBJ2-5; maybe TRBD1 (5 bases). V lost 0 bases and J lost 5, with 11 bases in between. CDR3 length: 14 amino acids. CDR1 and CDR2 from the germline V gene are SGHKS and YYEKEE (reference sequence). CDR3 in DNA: TGTGCCAGCAGCTTGGGGGCAGGGCGGGAGACCCAGTACTTC. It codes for CASSLGAGRETQYF.

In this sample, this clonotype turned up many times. The CDR3 sequence is CSPGRRDLTSQETQYF. The CDR3 nucleotides are TGCAGCCCCGGGAGGAGGGACCTAACATCCCAAGAGACCCAGTACTTC. The chain links TRBV29-1 to TRBJ2-5; 7 nucleotides match TRBD2. Germline V gene sequence: CDR1 SQVTM, CDR2 ANQGSEA. The ends lost 8 bases at V and 1 base at J; junction bases unmatched: 16. This CDR3 spans 16 amino acids.

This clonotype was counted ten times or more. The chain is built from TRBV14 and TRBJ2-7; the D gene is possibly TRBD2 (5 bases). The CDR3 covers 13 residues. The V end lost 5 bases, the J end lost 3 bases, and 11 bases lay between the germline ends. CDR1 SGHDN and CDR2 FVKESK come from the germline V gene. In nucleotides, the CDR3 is TGTGCCAGCAGCGAGAGCGACTACTACGAGCAGTACTTC. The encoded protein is CASSESDYYEQYF. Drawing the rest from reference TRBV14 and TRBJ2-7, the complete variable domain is EAGVTQFPSHSVIEKGQTVTLRCDPISGHDNLYWYRRVMGKEIKFLLHFVKESKQDESGMPNNRFLAERTGGTYSTLKVQPAELEDSGVYFCASSESDYYEQYFGPGTRLTVT.